This TCR beta chain emerged from a study of cytomegalovirus exposure and HLA in healthy donors. Study outcomes and limitations: Presence/absence results assume similar sequencing depth per donor, which may not hold.

The donors (healthy individuals) were bone marrow donors. About this clone itself: Its cognate antigen is unknown.

PCR involved 60 Vbeta and 13 Jbeta primers. Method: immunoSEQ multiplex PCR; TCRdb's copy keeps in-frame clones and lacks some. The table has about 120,000 clones, approximately 84% seen once. Material for sequencing was PBMCs. The sequence derives from a man in his late teens or twenties in good health and CMV-seropositive.

Here the CDR3 DNA reads TGTGCCAGCAGCTTAGCCACAGGGGTTCACATGAACACTGAAGCTTTCTTT. The encoded protein is CASSLATGVHMNTEAFF. The chain joins TRBV7-8 to TRBJ1-1; 7 bases map to TRBD1. Trimming at V came to 0 bases and at J to 0 bases, leaving 7 bases not matched to a gene. This CDR3 contains 17 residues. Germline V gene data show CDR1 as SGHVS and CDR2 as FQNEAQ. The full variable domain, completed using reference TRBV7-8 and TRBJ1-1, is GAGVSQSPRYKVAKRGQDVALRCDPISGHVSLFWYQQALGQGPEFLTYFQNEAQLDKSGLPSDRFFAERPEGSVSTLKIQRTQQEDSAVYLCASSLATGVHMNTEAFFGQGTRLTVV.